Following are 21 T cell receptor beta chains from one sample sequenced in a study of blood T cell repertoires in COVID-19. TCRdb's table, derived via immunoSEQ multiplex PCR, lists solely in-frame clones and lacks some. The table lists fewer than 200,000 clones, 75% to 90% of them singletons. Sequenced input: peripheral blood. Source of these receptors: a woman aged 60-75 years with acute or convalescent COVID-19.

The chain recombines TRBV12-5 with TRBJ2-1; no reliable D call. This CDR3 is built from 12 residues. The V end lost 5 bases, the J end lost 2 bases, and 4 bases lay between the germline ends. Germline V CDR1 and CDR2: LGHNT, FRNRAP. The CDR3 sequence: CASGPTYNEQFF. CDR3 bases: TGTGCTAGTGGTCCTACCTACAATGAGCAGTTCTTC.

The chain carries TRBV11-2 and TRBJ1-2; TRBD1 might be the D (6 bases). CDR3 length equals 18 residues. Trimming cost V 5 bases and J 4 bases, with 26 bases left between them. Germline CDR1 is SGHAT and CDR2 is FQNNGV. The CDR3 DNA reads TGTGCCAGCAGCCCCCGGACAGCCCTCAGAACGGGTTTCTATGGCTACACCTTC. This codes for CASSPRTALRTGFYGYTF.

V and J are TRBV18 and TRBJ2-7, with a weak D call TRBD2 (6 bases). The CDR3 is made up of 13 amino acids. Germline CDR1 is KGHSH and CDR2 is LQKENI. V lost 3 bases and J lost 7, with 13 bases in between. The CDR3 DNA reads as TGTGCCAGCTCACCGGGGCGGGAAGGAGAGCAGTACGTC. Translation gives CASSPGREGEQYV.

The gene calls are TRBV5-8 and TRBJ2-6; 10 bases fit TRBD1. The germline V gene has CDR1 SGHTS and CDR2 YDEGEE. This CDR3 comprises 17 residues. The V segment lost 8 bases and the J segment 4 bases; nucleotides outside the gene matches: 12. DNA of the CDR3: TGTGCCAGTCGGGTCGGGGACAGGGGACCCGGGGCCAACGTCCTGACTTTC. Its protein product is CASRVGDRGPGANVLTF.

The chain employs TRBV7-8 and TRBJ1-5, with D uncertain. The CDR3 has 16 amino acids. CDR1 SGHVS and CDR2 FQNEAQ come from the germline V gene. With 5 bases removed from V and 4 bases from J, the gap between germline ends came to 18 bases. This chain's CDR3 is CASSPQSGRKNQPQHF. In DNA form, the CDR3 reads TGTGCCAGCAGCCCCCAGAGCGGGAGAAAGAATCAGCCCCAGCATTTT. The whole variable domain, filled in from reference TRBV7-8 and TRBJ1-5, reads GAGVSQSPRYKVAKRGQDVALRCDPISGHVSLFWYQQALGQGPEFLTYFQNEAQLDKSGLPSDRFFAERPEGSVSTLKIQRTQQEDSAVYLCASSPQSGRKNQPQHFGDGTRLSIL.

In this sample, this clone turned up once. The chain links TRBV4-1 to TRBJ1-1, with TRBD1 matching 7 bases. The germline V gene encodes CDR1 MGHRA and CDR2 YSYEKL. V was clipped by 5 bases and J by 4 bases; unmatched bases: 4. CDR3 length equals 13 residues. The CDR3 region is CASSTNRGTEAFF. Written as DNA, the CDR3 is TGCGCCAGCAGCACTAACAGGGGCACTGAAGCTTTCTTT.

The chain recombines TRBV5-1 with TRBJ1-5; D is perhaps TRBD1 (5 bases). The CDR3 has 15 amino acids. Germline CDR1 is SGHRS and CDR2 is YFSETQ. The V gene lost 7 bases and the J gene lost 6 bases, with 20 bases spanning the gap. This CDR3 is CASSPAGGEIQPQHF. DNA for the CDR3: TGCGCCAGCTCTCCGGCCGGGGGGGAAATTCAGCCCCAGCATTTT.

The chain is built from TRBV14 and TRBJ1-3; D gene unclear. The CDR3 consists of 14 residues. Trimming pared 2 bases from V and 2 bases from J, leaving 7 bases between. Germline CDR1 reads SGHDN; CDR2 reads FVKESK. CDR3 sequence: CASSQISPGNTIYF. The CDR3 DNA reads as TGTGCCAGCAGCCAAATAAGCCCTGGAAACACCATATATTTT.

The chain employs TRBV18 and TRBJ2-5, with 8 positions matching TRBD1. The CDR3 consists of 17 residues. Germline-derived CDR1 and CDR2 are KGHSH and LQKENI. V lost 0 bases to trimming and J lost 7 bases; unmatched junction nucleotides: 13. DNA for the CDR3: TGTGCCAGCTCACCACCCCTGGACAGGGCTCCTATGAGGACCCAGTACTTC. Translated, it gives CASSPPLDRAPMRTQYF. The complete variable domain, with remaining parts taken from reference TRBV18 and TRBJ2-5, reads NAGVMQNPRHLVRRRGQEARLRCSPMKGHSHVYWYRQLPEEGLKFMVYLQKENIIDESGMPKERFSAEFPKEGPSILRIQQVVRGDSAAYFCASSPPLDRAPMRTQYFGPGTRLLVL.

V and J are TRBV2 and TRBJ2-1, with 9 bases aligning to TRBD2. The CDR3 runs 12 residues. Germline CDR1 is SNHLY and CDR2 is FYNNEI. Trimming at V came to 6 bases and at J to 10 bases, leaving 4 bases not matched to a gene. DNA of the CDR3: TGTGCCAGCAGGGGGACTAGCCGCGAGCAGTTCTTC. It is translated as CASRGTSREQFF.

This clone was seen more than once but under ten times. The chain carries TRBV2 and TRBJ2-2; D ambiguous. Trimming stripped 3 bases from V and 8 bases from J, with 10 bases between. Germline values: CDR1 SNHLY, CDR2 FYNNEI. CDR3 length: 13 amino acids. CDR3 bases: TGTGCCAGCAGTGACCCCTTACGGGGGGAGCTGTTTTTT. Amino acids: CASSDPLRGELFF.

V is TRBV19 and J is TRBJ2-2, with TRBD2 identical over 11 bases. Germline CDR1 reads LNHDA; CDR2 reads SQIVND (reference sequence). With 7 bases clipped from V and 7 bases from J, the junction kept 8 bases outside the gene matches. This CDR3 has 15 residues. CDR3 amino acids: CASTNLGLADGELFF. The CDR3 region has the DNA TGTGCCAGTACCAACCTGGGACTAGCGGACGGGGAGCTGTTTTTT.

The chain has TRBV5-1 and TRBJ2-3, with TRBD2 matching over 16 bases. Unmatched junction bases numbered 10, after V lost 0 bases and J lost 3 bases. The CDR3 totals 20 residues. Per the germline V gene, CDR1 is SGHRS and CDR2 is YFSETQ. The CDR3 region has the DNA TGCGCCAGCAGCTTGGGCCCTCAACCGGGACTAGCGGGAGGGACAGATACGCAGTATTTT. Encoded protein: CASSLGPQPGLAGGTDTQYF.

The genes are TRBV30 and TRBJ1-1; D unclear. V shed 8 bases and J shed 1 base, with 8 bases lying between them. CDR1 and CDR2 from the germline V gene are GTSNPN and SVGIG (reference sequence). There are 11 residues in the CDR3. CDR3 nucleotide sequence: TGTGCCAGCCTAAGGAACACTGAAGCTTTCTTT. Its translation is CASLRNTEAFF.

V is TRBV18 and J is TRBJ1-2, with D unresolved. The CDR3 has 13 residues. The ends were cut back, 6 bases at V and 2 bases at J, with 10 bases in the middle. Germline CDR1 and CDR2: KGHSH and LQKENI. The CDR3 region has the DNA TGTGCCAGCTCCCCCACAGAGAACTATGGCTACACCTTC. It encodes CASSPTENYGYTF. Filled out from reference TRBV18 and TRBJ1-2, the complete variable domain reads NAGVMQNPRHLVRRRGQEARLRCSPMKGHSHVYWYRQLPEEGLKFMVYLQKENIIDESGMPKERFSAEFPKEGPSILRIQQVVRGDSAAYFCASSPTENYGYTFGSGTRLTVV.

The gene calls are TRBV3-1 (or the pseudogene TRBV3-2) and TRBJ1-2, with 7 bases matching TRBD1. The germline CDR1 and CDR2 sequences are LGHDT and YNNKEL (reference sequence). CDR3 size: 14 residues. Trimming removed 1 base from V and 6 bases from J; junction bases left unmatched: 5. CDR3 DNA sequence: TGTGCCAGCAGCCAAGGATTACAGGGGAATGGCTACACCTTC. Amino acids: CASSQGLQGNGYTF.

The chain has TRBV27 and TRBJ2-3; the match to TRBD2 covers 10 bases. With V trimmed by 4 bases and J by 3 bases, 13 bases remained unmatched. Germline loops: CDR1 MNHEY, CDR2 SMNVEV (reference sequence). The CDR3 loop spans 18 amino acids. The CDR3 reads CASSSWGAGGGRTDTQYF. The CDR3 coding sequence is TGTGCCAGCAGTTCATGGGGAGCGGGAGGGGGGAGAACAGATACGCAGTATTTT.

This chain links TRBV5-4 with TRBJ1-3, with TRBD1 identical over 8 bases. The germline V gene has CDR1 SGHNT and CDR2 YYREEE (reference sequence). CDR3 length: 18 residues. Trimming at V came to 4 bases and at J to 0 bases, leaving 12 bases not matched to a gene. CDR3 amino acids: CASSRTRTGSYSGNTIYF. In DNA form, the CDR3 reads TGTGCCAGCAGCCGCACCAGGACAGGGTCCTACTCTGGAAACACCATATATTTT.

The chain is built from TRBV7-2 and TRBJ2-7; TRBD1 matches 8 bases. The V gene's germline CDR1 is SGHTA and CDR2 FQGNSA. This CDR3 contains 15 residues. V gave up 4 bases and J gave up 2 bases; unmatched junction bases: 7. CDR3 residues: CASSSLGQVAYEQYF. The CDR3 DNA reads TGTGCCAGCAGCTCCCTGGGACAGGTAGCCTACGAGCAGTACTTC.

DNA of the CDR3: TGTGCCAGCACCCAAACAGGGGTCACTGAAGCTTTCTTT. Protein sequence: CASTQTGVTEAFF. The chain combines TRBV6-6 with TRBJ1-1; TRBD1 matches 7 bases. V was clipped by 7 bases and J by 4 bases; unmatched bases: 6. Germline-derived CDR1 and CDR2 are MNHNY and SVGAGI (reference sequence). CDR3 length: 13 amino acids.

The rearrangement links TRBV27 to TRBJ2-7; TRBD2 matches at 12 bases. CDR1 is MNHEY and CDR2 is SMNVEV in the germline V gene (reference sequence). The CDR3 is 15 amino acids. The V gene end was trimmed by 10 bases and the J gene end by 0 bases; junction bases not matched to a gene: 7. The CDR3 is CATLGLAGPSYEQYF. CDR3 sequence (DNA): TGTGCCACCCTGGGACTAGCGGGTCCCTCCTACGAGCAGTACTTC.